A selection of T cell receptor beta chains follows, all from one sample in a study of blood T cells in healthy people across ages. TCRdb used MiXCR to reprocess the 5' RACE reads, holding one entry per CDR3 protein. The table includes about 1.7 million distinct CDR3 sequences, about 30% detected once. Sequencing was performed on blood. The receptors stem from a woman younger than 45 in good health. CDR3s include the opening cysteine and the closing phenylalanine or tryptophan. Each record gives: D gene, V gene, J gene, clone size, CDR3 protein, CDR3 DNA. The D gene is left open where the match is weak. Rows may omit the clone size; those that give it use once, few, many or a size class.

D gene: -; V gene: TRBV28; J gene: TRBJ2-1; clone size: few; CDR3 protein: CASSLLGDNNEQFF; CDR3 DNA: TGTGCCAGCAGTTTGTTGGGGGACAACAATGAGCAGTTCTTC
D gene: -; V gene: TRBV6-6; J gene: TRBJ2-5; clone size: -; CDR3 protein: CASSYRDGFETQYF; CDR3 DNA: TGTGCCAGCAGTTACCGAGACGGATTCGAGACCCAGTACTTC
D gene: TRBD1; V gene: TRBV7-9; J gene: TRBJ2-1; clone size: -; CDR3 protein: CASSLQGALTLYNEQCF; CDR3 DNA: TGTGCCAGCAGCTTGCAGGGGGCCCTTACCCTCTACAATGAGCAGTGCTTC
D gene: -; V gene: TRBV5-1; J gene: TRBJ2-3; clone size: -; CDR3 protein: CASSLRQASGTDTQYF; CDR3 DNA: TGCGCCAGCAGCTTGCGGCAGGCCTCCGGCACAGATACGCAGTATTTT
D gene: -; V gene: TRBV7-6; J gene: TRBJ1-4; clone size: -; CDR3 protein: CASSSRIGGGWEKLFF; CDR3 DNA: TGTGCCAGCAGCTCTCGTATCGGGGGCGGTTGGGAAAAACTGTTTTTT
D gene: -; V gene: TRBV5-1; J gene: TRBJ1-3; clone size: -; CDR3 protein: CASSLFGTGNTIYF; CDR3 DNA: TGCGCCAGCAGCTTGTTTGGGACTGGAAACACCATATATTTT
D gene: TRBD1; V gene: TRBV10-3; J gene: TRBJ2-3; clone size: few; CDR3 protein: CAIRNTGADTQYF; CDR3 DNA: TGTGCCATCAGAAACACAGGGGCAGATACGCAGTATTTT
D gene: -; V gene: TRBV3-1; J gene: TRBJ1-6; clone size: once; CDR3 protein: CASSYRAHNSPLHF; CDR3 DNA: TGTGCCAGCAGCTACCGGGCCCATAATTCACCCCTCCACTTT
D gene: TRBD1; V gene: TRBV18; J gene: TRBJ2-7; clone size: -; CDR3 protein: CASSPGTGRGERYF; CDR3 DNA: TGTGCCAGCTCACCGGGGACAGGGAGGGGCGAGCGGTACTTC
D gene: TRBD1; V gene: TRBV5-5; J gene: TRBJ1-2; clone size: few; CDR3 protein: CASSSFGQVSLSGYTF; CDR3 DNA: TGTGCCAGCAGCTCCTTCGGACAGGTGAGCCTAAGTGGCTACACCTTC
D gene: -; V gene: TRBV18; J gene: TRBJ2-7; clone size: many; CDR3 protein: CASSHPGYEQYF; CDR3 DNA: TGTGCCAGCTCACATCCGGGATACGAGCAGTACTTC
D gene: TRBD2; V gene: TRBV20-1; J gene: TRBJ2-6; clone size: few; CDR3 protein: CSATPTSGSSSGANVLTF; CDR3 DNA: TGCAGTGCCACCCCGACTAGCGGGAGTTCTTCTGGGGCCAACGTCCTGACTTTC
D gene: -; V gene: TRBV18; J gene: TRBJ2-7; clone size: few; CDR3 protein: CASSPEEGQYF; CDR3 DNA: TGTGCCAGCTCACCGGAAGAGGGGCAGTACTTC
D gene: TRBD1; V gene: TRBV6-6; J gene: TRBJ1-6; clone size: few; CDR3 protein: CASSYSTGPRNSPLHF; CDR3 DNA: TGTGCCAGCAGTTACTCGACAGGGCCGCGCAATTCACCCCTCCACTTT
D gene: TRBD1; V gene: TRBV27; J gene: TRBJ1-1; clone size: many; CDR3 protein: CASRGQALRLKGSEAFF; CDR3 DNA: TGTGCCAGCAGGGGACAGGCCCTCAGACTAAAAGGTTCTGAAGCTTTCTTT
D gene: TRBD2; V gene: TRBV20-1; J gene: TRBJ2-5; clone size: -; CDR3 protein: CSARDTAGEQETQYF; CDR3 DNA: TGCAGTGCTAGAGATACAGCGGGGGAACAAGAGACCCAGTACTTC
D gene: TRBD1; V gene: TRBV2; J gene: TRBJ2-1; clone size: -; CDR3 protein: CASTSDQGAAEQFF; CDR3 DNA: TGTGCCAGCACCTCAGACCAGGGGGCGGCTGAGCAGTTCTTC
D gene: -; V gene: TRBV12-3/TRBV12-4; J gene: TRBJ2-7; clone size: many; CDR3 protein: CASSPQAYEQYF; CDR3 DNA: TGTGCCAGCAGCCCTCAGGCCTACGAGCAGTACTTC
D gene: -; V gene: TRBV15; J gene: TRBJ2-2; clone size: -; CDR3 protein: CATSREARGNTGELFF; CDR3 DNA: TGTGCCACCAGCAGAGAGGCCCGGGGAAACACCGGGGAGCTGTTTTTT
D gene: -; V gene: TRBV5-1; J gene: TRBJ2-2; clone size: few; CDR3 protein: CASSPGGTVANTGELFF; CDR3 DNA: TGCGCCAGCAGCCCCGGGGGTACGGTGGCGAACACCGGGGAGCTGTTTTTT
D gene: -; V gene: TRBV21-1; J gene: TRBJ2-1; clone size: few; CDR3 protein: CASSTRLAGEGLGEFF; CDR3 DNA: TGTGCCAGCAGCACCAGACTAGCGGGAGAAGGTCTAGGGGAGTTCTTC
D gene: TRBD2; V gene: TRBV2; J gene: TRBJ2-1; clone size: few; CDR3 protein: CVSTGGFGGYNEQFF; CDR3 DNA: TGTGTGAGCACGGGGGGTTTCGGGGGGTACAATGAGCAGTTCTTC
D gene: TRBD2; V gene: TRBV20-1; J gene: TRBJ2-1; clone size: few; CDR3 protein: CSARDATSGGNEQFF; CDR3 DNA: TGCAGTGCTAGAGATGCAACTAGCGGGGGCAATGAGCAGTTCTTC
D gene: -; V gene: TRBV10-1; J gene: TRBJ2-2; clone size: -; CDR3 protein: CASSESRGGTGELFF; CDR3 DNA: TGCGCCAGCAGTGAGTCTCGGGGAGGCACCGGGGAGCTGTTTTTT
D gene: -; V gene: TRBV28; J gene: TRBJ1-2; clone size: many; CDR3 protein: CASSPNQGGYYGYTF; CDR3 DNA: TGTGCCAGCAGTCCAAACCAAGGAGGTTACTATGGCTACACCTTC
D gene: TRBD2; V gene: TRBV12-3/TRBV12-4; J gene: TRBJ2-3; clone size: -; CDR3 protein: CASTLGREREGLNTQYF; CDR3 DNA: TGTGCCAGCACTCTGGGGAGGGAGCGGGAGGGCCTGAATACGCAGTATTTT
D gene: TRBD2; V gene: TRBV5-1; J gene: TRBJ2-7; clone size: -; CDR3 protein: CASRSRTSGSYLDEQYF; CDR3 DNA: TGCGCCAGCAGATCCAGGACTAGCGGGAGCTATTTGGACGAGCAGTACTTC
D gene: -; V gene: TRBV7-7; J gene: TRBJ2-3; clone size: many; CDR3 protein: CASASGPSTDTQYF; CDR3 DNA: TGTGCCAGCGCCTCGGGCCCTAGCACAGATACGCAGTATTTT
D gene: TRBD1; V gene: TRBV20-1; J gene: TRBJ2-1; clone size: -; CDR3 protein: CSAIAQLGQGVNEQFF; CDR3 DNA: TGCAGTGCTATCGCGCAACTGGGACAGGGGGTAAATGAGCAGTTCTTC
D gene: TRBD1; V gene: TRBV5-1; J gene: TRBJ2-7; clone size: few; CDR3 protein: CASSLVSGQGENEQYF; CDR3 DNA: TGCGCCAGCAGCTTGGTATCGGGACAGGGGGAGAACGAGCAGTACTTC
D gene: -; V gene: TRBV7-2; J gene: TRBJ2-1; clone size: many; CDR3 protein: CASSLGGLNKQFF; CDR3 DNA: TGTGCCAGCAGCTTAGGGGGCCTGAATAAGCAGTTCTTC
D gene: -; V gene: TRBV4-3; J gene: TRBJ1-2; clone size: few; CDR3 protein: CASSQDLGREGYTF; CDR3 DNA: TGCGCCAGCAGCCAAGATCTTGGGCGGGAGGGCTACACCTTC
D gene: TRBD2; V gene: TRBV3-1; J gene: TRBJ2-1; clone size: few; CDR3 protein: CASSQGGLAGHNEQFF; CDR3 DNA: TGTGCCAGCAGCCAAGGCGGGCTAGCGGGTCACAATGAGCAGTTCTTC
D gene: -; V gene: TRBV5-1; J gene: TRBJ2-6; clone size: many; CDR3 protein: CASSRREGSGANVLTF; CDR3 DNA: TGCGCCAGCAGCCGACGCGAGGGGAGTGGGGCCAACGTCCTGACTTTC
D gene: TRBD2; V gene: TRBV6-2/TRBV6-3; J gene: TRBJ2-1; clone size: -; CDR3 protein: CASKRTSGVSNEQFF; CDR3 DNA: TGTGCCAGCAAGAGGACTAGCGGGGTGAGCAATGAGCAGTTCTTC
D gene: TRBD1; V gene: TRBV11-2; J gene: TRBJ2-4; clone size: few; CDR3 protein: CASSPKAQDRGPQEQYF; CDR3 DNA: TGTGCCAGCAGCCCGAAAGCACAGGACAGGGGCCCCCAGGAGCAGTACTTC
D gene: -; V gene: TRBV29-1; J gene: TRBJ2-6; clone size: many; CDR3 protein: CSVVNRVTGANVLTF; CDR3 DNA: TGCAGCGTTGTTAACAGGGTAACTGGGGCCAACGTCCTGACTTTC
D gene: -; V gene: TRBV6-2/TRBV6-3; J gene: TRBJ2-3; clone size: few; CDR3 protein: CASSYHQAQGTDTQYF; CDR3 DNA: TGTGCCAGCAGTTACCACCAAGCTCAGGGTACAGATACGCAGTATTTT
D gene: -; V gene: TRBV28; J gene: TRBJ2-1; clone size: few; CDR3 protein: CASRGAGSPVNEQFF; CDR3 DNA: TGTGCCAGCCGGGGGGCAGGTTCCCCTGTCAATGAGCAGTTCTTC
D gene: -; V gene: TRBV5-6; J gene: TRBJ1-1; clone size: -; CDR3 protein: CASSLRPSNTEAFF; CDR3 DNA: TGTGCCAGCAGCTTGAGACCCTCGAACACTGAAGCTTTCTTT
D gene: -; V gene: TRBV25-1; J gene: TRBJ1-3; clone size: -; CDR3 protein: CASSGTASGNTIYF; CDR3 DNA: TGTGCCAGCAGTGGGACAGCCTCTGGAAACACCATATATTTT
D gene: -; V gene: TRBV7-8; J gene: TRBJ2-7; clone size: -; CDR3 protein: CASSLQGGAVSERYF; CDR3 DNA: TGTGCCAGCAGCCTACAGGGGGGGGCGGTGAGCGAGCGGTACTTC
D gene: TRBD2; V gene: TRBV9; J gene: TRBJ2-1; clone size: few; CDR3 protein: CASSGSSGSSYNEQFF; CDR3 DNA: TGTGCCAGCAGCGGAAGTAGCGGGAGCTCCTACAATGAGCAGTTCTTC
D gene: TRBD1; V gene: TRBV7-9; J gene: TRBJ1-2; clone size: -; CDR3 protein: CASSRGTGSPQKLGYTF; CDR3 DNA: TGTGCCAGCAGCCGTGGGACAGGGAGCCCCCAAAAATTAGGCTACACCTTC
D gene: -; V gene: TRBV10-3; J gene: TRBJ1-2; clone size: -; CDR3 protein: CAINQGGQGNGYTF; CDR3 DNA: TGTGCCATCAACCAAGGAGGGCAGGGGAATGGCTACACCTTC
D gene: -; V gene: TRBV12-3/TRBV12-4; J gene: TRBJ2-1; clone size: few; CDR3 protein: CASSFQGVSGDEQFF; CDR3 DNA: TGTGCCAGCAGTTTTCAGGGCGTTTCGGGGGATGAGCAGTTCTTC
D gene: TRBD1; V gene: TRBV20-1; J gene: TRBJ1-6; clone size: few; CDR3 protein: CSAEWTGGSPLHF; CDR3 DNA: TGCAGTGCCGAATGGACAGGGGGCTCACCCCTCCACTTT
D gene: -; V gene: TRBV6-1; J gene: TRBJ1-2; clone size: -; CDR3 protein: CASMSGGTNGPNYGYTF; CDR3 DNA: TGTGCCAGCATGAGTGGGGGGACCAACGGGCCTAACTATGGCTACACCTTC
D gene: -; V gene: TRBV9; J gene: TRBJ2-1; clone size: -; CDR3 protein: CASSVTQAQPYNEQFF; CDR3 DNA: TGTGCCAGCAGCGTAACTCAGGCACAGCCCTACAATGAGCAGTTCTTC
D gene: -; V gene: TRBV6-1; J gene: TRBJ1-1; clone size: few; CDR3 protein: CASSEIARNTEAFF; CDR3 DNA: TGTGCCAGCAGTGAAATTGCCAGGAACACTGAAGCTTTCTTT
D gene: -; V gene: TRBV6-5; J gene: TRBJ1-1; clone size: -; CDR3 protein: CASSYMGAGTEAFF; CDR3 DNA: TGTGCCAGCAGTTACATGGGGGCCGGCACTGAAGCTTTCTTT
D gene: TRBD2; V gene: TRBV20-1; J gene: TRBJ2-1; clone size: -; CDR3 protein: CSARDLGLAGFMDEQFF; CDR3 DNA: TGCAGTGCTAGAGATCTAGGGTTAGCGGGGTTTATGGATGAGCAGTTCTTC
D gene: -; V gene: TRBV10-2; J gene: TRBJ2-5; clone size: many; CDR3 protein: CASRAGMGGETQYF; CDR3 DNA: TGCGCCAGCAGAGCAGGGATGGGAGGAGAGACCCAGTACTTC
D gene: -; V gene: TRBV9; J gene: TRBJ2-7; clone size: -; CDR3 protein: CASSPQLTSYNEQYF; CDR3 DNA: TGTGCCAGCAGCCCACAGCTAACCTCCTACAATGAGCAGTACTTC
D gene: -; V gene: TRBV2; J gene: TRBJ2-3; clone size: -; CDR3 protein: CASSEALRPPTDTQYF; CDR3 DNA: TGTGCCAGCAGTGAAGCGCTGAGACCTCCTACGGATACGCAGTATTTT
D gene: TRBD1; V gene: TRBV7-7; J gene: TRBJ2-2; clone size: -; CDR3 protein: CASSSSTGPTGELFF; CDR3 DNA: TGTGCCAGCAGCTCATCGACAGGGCCCACCGGGGAGCTGTTTTTT
D gene: -; V gene: TRBV5-1; J gene: TRBJ1-4; clone size: -; CDR3 protein: CASSLAPGRSGNEKLFF; CDR3 DNA: TGCGCCAGCAGCTTAGCCCCGGGACGATCAGGGAATGAAAAACTGTTTTTT